The 10 T cell receptor beta chains in this list originate from one sample, sequenced in a study of blood T cells in healthy people across ages (dated by TCRdb to the mid-2010s). Library preparation was by 5' RACE. The second PCR ran for about 6 to 11 cycles and used a J-beta primer mix along with a sample-barcoded 5' primer. TCRdb reran the public reads through fastp at Q25 and MiXCR, keeping productive beta chains. Duplicate CDR3 protein sequences are folded into a single record with the most common DNA and genes. For this sample the table gives 1.5 million to 2 million distinct CDR3 sequences, of which about 39% were detected only once. The ten largest clones capture 20% to 25% of the sample. Sequenced material: blood. The source of these receptors is a human donor in good health.

The chain links TRBV4-3 to TRBJ2-1, with TRBD2 matching over 9 bases. The CDR3 contains 16 residues. Trimming cost V 0 bases and J 9 bases; bases outside gene matches: 9. CDR1 is LGHNA, CDR2 YSLEER, per germline. The DNA for the CDR3 is TGCGCCAGCAGCCAAGATCTGGCGGGGGGGCTGGTTGAGCAGTTCTTC. Amino acid sequence: CASSQDLAGGLVEQFF.

The V gene is TRBV7-9, the J gene TRBJ2-7, with D maybe TRBD1 (7 bases). The germline gives CDR1 SEHNR, CDR2 FQNEAQ (reference sequence). The CDR3 has 13 amino acids. Trimming took 8 bases from V and 2 from J, leaving 13 bases between them. CDR3 amino acids: CASAGQNTYEQYF. The CDR3 nucleotides are TGTGCCAGCGCGGGACAGAATACCTACGAGCAGTACTTC.

The chain has TRBV20-1 and TRBJ2-3, with D maybe TRBD1 (6 bases). V lost 8 bases and J lost 1, with 16 bases in between. Germline values: CDR1 DFQATT, CDR2 SNEGSKA (reference sequence). This CDR3 has 14 residues. The CDR3 is CSSLGAMGTDTQYF. CDR3 nucleotide sequence: TGCAGTAGTCTGGGGGCCATGGGCACAGATACGCAGTATTTT.

This chain joins TRBV12-3 or TRBV12-4 and TRBJ1-1; D not certain. Deletions cut 7 bases from V and 11 bases from J, with 14 bases between. CDR3 length: 11 residues. The CDR3 sequence: CASTLSHIAFF. In DNA, the CDR3 is TGTGCCAGCACCCTGTCCCATATTGCTTTCTTT.

In this sample, this clonotype turned up a few times. The rearrangement joins TRBV9 to TRBJ1-1, with D tentatively TRBD1 (6 bases). The CDR3 has 14 amino acids. V lost 0 bases to trimming and J lost 2 bases, with 8 bases between them. CDR1 is SGDLS, CDR2 YYNGEE, per germline. The CDR3 is CASSVAGVNTEAFF. DNA for the CDR3: TGTGCCAGCAGCGTAGCAGGGGTTAACACTGAAGCTTTCTTT.

This sequence joins TRBV6-5 and TRBJ2-1; D not resolved. The germline V gene encodes CDR1 MNHEY and CDR2 SVGAGI. This CDR3 is 15 amino acids long. V lost 5 bases and J 2 bases, leaving 13 bases between the germline ends. The chain's CDR3 is CASSPGGNTYNEQFF. CDR3 sequence (DNA): TGTGCCAGCAGTCCCGGCGGTAACACCTACAATGAGCAGTTCTTC.

The gene calls are TRBV5-1 and TRBJ1-3, with unresolved D. The CDR3 has 17 amino acids. Between the trimmed V and J ends, which lost 0 bases and 5 bases, there was a span of 18 bases. Germline CDR1 is SGHRS and CDR2 is YFSETQ. The CDR3 bases are TGCGCCAGCAGCTTGGTACCCGGCTGGGAAGGGCGAAACACCATATATTTT. Translation gives CASSLVPGWEGRNTIYF.

This clonotype has a handful of counts. The chain carries TRBV20-1 and TRBJ1-6, with D possibly being TRBD1 (5 bases). Per the germline V gene, CDR1 is DFQATT and CDR2 is SNEGSKA (reference sequence). V lost 3 bases to trimming and J lost 2 bases, with 11 bases between them. The CDR3 is 15 residues long. This CDR3 is CSARIGGPYNSPLHF. The CDR3 nucleotides read TGCAGTGCTAGGATTGGGGGACCCTATAATTCACCCCTCCACTTT.

This chain connects TRBV4-3 to TRBJ1-4; TRBD1 might be the D (6 bases). CDR3 length: 16 residues. Germline-derived CDR1 and CDR2 are LGHNA and YSLEER. The ends were cut back, 2 bases at V and 0 bases at J, with 10 bases in the middle. Written as DNA, the CDR3 is TGCGCCAGCAGCCAACAGGGGCCCCCAACTAATGAAAAACTGTTTTTT. Translation: CASSQQGPPTNEKLFF.

This chain connects TRBV20-1 to TRBJ2-5; TRBD1 matches at 11 bases. CDR1 DFQATT and CDR2 SNEGSKA come from the germline V gene (reference sequence). The J segment lost 11 bases and the V segment lost 0 bases, leaving 11 bases of the junction unmatched. The CDR3 contains 15 residues. CDR3 in amino acids: CSARDGGTGGSEQYF. The CDR3 coding sequence is TGCAGTGCTAGAGACGGAGGGACAGGGGGAAGTGAGCAGTACTTC.